This T cell receptor beta chain emerged from a study of CD8 T cells in ankylosing spondylitis (dated by TCRdb to the late 2010s). A note on the overall study: The study profiled T cell receptor beta repertoires in healthy donors and ankylosing spondylitis patients to find disease-linked TCR variants. In total, the full study cohort was made up of 100 to 140 healthy donors and 20 to 25 ankylosing spondylitis patients. Peripheral blood samples were taken, and synovial fluid was additionally collected from ankylosing spondylitis patients. Broad study findings and their caveats: The disease-linked clones had a CD8+ phenotype and were found at relatively low frequencies in peripheral blood. The disease-linked clones were reported as significantly enriched in matched synovial fluid samples from ankylosing spondylitis patients. Some of the motif variants had been reported before in the synovial fluid and blood of reactive arthritis patients, a finding that suggests common disease-initiation mechanisms. Blood from ankylosing spondylitis patients appeared to be characterized by a TCR beta motif composed of about eight highly homologous amino acid variants.

CDR1 and CDR2, looked up from the germline V gene, are SGHTA and FQGNSA. V drops 6 bases and J drops 0 bases, leaving 7 bases in between. Including the terminal cysteine and phenylalanine, the CDR3 comprises 13 residues. The DNA shown is the 39-base CDR3, in frame from base 1. This clonotype was detected only a few times. This receptor's antigen is unknown. Nothing much larger sits one base from this clone, and base qualities are not available. These reads were obtained on an Illumina HiSeq 2500. Quantitative 5'-RACE with molecular barcodes was used to prepare TCR beta libraries. In the authors' own workflow: A new computational method based on a probabilistic model of VDJ rearrangement was used to identify disease-linked TCR variants. TCRdb reprocessed the public reads (quality trimming at Q25 with fastp, clone calling with MiXCR) and kept in-frame beta chains. Rows merge per CDR3 protein into single entries with the most common DNA and genes. For this entry, the V and J calls and clone size follow TCRdb and not the study's own pipeline. The sample table records 250,000 to 350,000 distinct CDR3 sequences; 20% to 25% of these occur just once. The ten largest make up 3.5% to 4.5% of the sample.

Rearrangement joined TRBV7-2 to TRBJ2-3, with the D gene uncertain. The specimen sequenced was blood, either unsorted or a sorted T cell fraction (not recorded which). This sequence was found in a female donor with ankylosing spondylitis or in good health (not recorded which). The DNA sequence follows: TGTGCCAGCAGGGAACACAGCACAGATACGCAGTATTTT. This codes for CASREHSTDTQYF.